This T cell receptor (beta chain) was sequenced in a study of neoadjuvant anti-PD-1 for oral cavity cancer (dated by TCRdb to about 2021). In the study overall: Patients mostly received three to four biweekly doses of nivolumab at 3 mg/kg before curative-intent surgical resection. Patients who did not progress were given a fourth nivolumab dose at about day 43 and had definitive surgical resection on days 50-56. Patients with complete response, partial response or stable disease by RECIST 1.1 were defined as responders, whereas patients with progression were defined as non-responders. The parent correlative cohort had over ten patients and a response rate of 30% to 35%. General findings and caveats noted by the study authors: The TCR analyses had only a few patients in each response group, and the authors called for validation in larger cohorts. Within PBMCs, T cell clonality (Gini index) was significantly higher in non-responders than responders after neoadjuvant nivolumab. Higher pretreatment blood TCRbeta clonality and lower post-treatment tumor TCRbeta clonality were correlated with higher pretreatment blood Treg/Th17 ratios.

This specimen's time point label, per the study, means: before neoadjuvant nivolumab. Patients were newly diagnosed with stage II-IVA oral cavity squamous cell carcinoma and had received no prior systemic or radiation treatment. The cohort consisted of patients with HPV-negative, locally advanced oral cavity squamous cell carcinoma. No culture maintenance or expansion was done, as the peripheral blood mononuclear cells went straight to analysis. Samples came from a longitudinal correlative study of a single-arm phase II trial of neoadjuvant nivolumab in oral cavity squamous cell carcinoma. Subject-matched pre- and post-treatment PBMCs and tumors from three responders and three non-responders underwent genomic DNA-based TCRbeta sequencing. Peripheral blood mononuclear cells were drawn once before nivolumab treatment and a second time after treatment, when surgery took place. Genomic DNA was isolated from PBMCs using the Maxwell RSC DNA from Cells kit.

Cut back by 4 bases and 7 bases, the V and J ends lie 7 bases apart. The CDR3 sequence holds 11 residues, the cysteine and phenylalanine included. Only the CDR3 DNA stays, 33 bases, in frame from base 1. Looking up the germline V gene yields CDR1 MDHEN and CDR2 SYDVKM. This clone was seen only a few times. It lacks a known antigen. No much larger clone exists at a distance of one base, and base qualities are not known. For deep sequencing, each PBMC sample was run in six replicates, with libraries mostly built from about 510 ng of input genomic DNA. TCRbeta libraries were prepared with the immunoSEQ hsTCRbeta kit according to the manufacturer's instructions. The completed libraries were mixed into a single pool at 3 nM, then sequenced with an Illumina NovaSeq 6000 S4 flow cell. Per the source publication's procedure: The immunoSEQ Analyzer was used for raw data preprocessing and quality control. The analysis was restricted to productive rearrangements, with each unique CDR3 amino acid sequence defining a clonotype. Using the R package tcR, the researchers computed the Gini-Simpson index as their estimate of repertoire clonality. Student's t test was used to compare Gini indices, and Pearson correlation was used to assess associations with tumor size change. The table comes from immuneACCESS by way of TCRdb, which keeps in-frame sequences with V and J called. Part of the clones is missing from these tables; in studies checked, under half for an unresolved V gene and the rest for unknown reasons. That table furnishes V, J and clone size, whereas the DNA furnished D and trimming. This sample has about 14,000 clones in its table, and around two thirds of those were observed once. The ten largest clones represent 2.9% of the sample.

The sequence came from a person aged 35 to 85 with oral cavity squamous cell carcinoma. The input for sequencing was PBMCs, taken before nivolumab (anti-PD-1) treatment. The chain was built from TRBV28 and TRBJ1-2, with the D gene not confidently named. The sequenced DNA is TGTGCCAGCAGTTCCCCAGCTGGCTACACCTTC. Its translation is CASSSPAGYTF.